This TCR beta chain came from a study of identical twins. Points on this clonotype: Its antigen is not identified.

TCRdb passed the 5' RACE reads through MiXCR, listing each CDR3 protein once. The repertoire holds about 430,000 distinct CDR3 sequences, with less than 20% as singletons. The CDR3 has 16 residues. Germline-derived CDR1 and CDR2 are SGHTA and FQGNSA. The ends were cut back, 2 bases at V and 3 bases at J, with 17 bases in the middle. Points from the study as a whole: Analyses of zero insertions could be partly confounded by invariant MAIT and iNKT cells.

The origin of this receptor is a man aged 50 or older in good health. Source material: naive T cells sorted from blood. The V and J genes are TRBV7-2 and TRBJ2-7; maybe TRBD2 (9 bases). The CDR3 here is CASSLQGAGGIYEQYF. The CDR3, as DNA: TGTGCCAGCAGCTTACAGGGGGCGGGAGGGATCTACGAGCAGTACTTC.